The table lists the clone carrying this T cell receptor beta chain with a few counts. Its antigen is undetermined. The data belong to a study of cytomegalovirus exposure and HLA in healthy donors. Study findings and constraints: In terms of immune exposure information, only CMV serostatus was available.

The CDR3 has 12 residues. Looked up from germline, CDR1 is MNHEY and CDR2 is SVGAGI. Trimming removed 6 bases from V and 7 bases from J, with 7 bases in between. PCR primers comprised 60 Vbeta and 13 Jbeta primers. Clones were sequenced by immunoSEQ multiplex PCR, and TCRdb holds only the in-frame ones, with some missing. The sample holds around 65,000 clones, 62% seen once. The sample consisted of PBMCs. The chain couples TRBV6-5 to TRBJ1-6, with D hard to call. The clonotype was recovered from a man aged 25-40 years in good health and CMV-seronegative. CDR3 coding DNA: TGTGCCAGCAGCTCCCTGAATTCACCCCTCCACTTT. Translating gives CASSSLNSPLHF.